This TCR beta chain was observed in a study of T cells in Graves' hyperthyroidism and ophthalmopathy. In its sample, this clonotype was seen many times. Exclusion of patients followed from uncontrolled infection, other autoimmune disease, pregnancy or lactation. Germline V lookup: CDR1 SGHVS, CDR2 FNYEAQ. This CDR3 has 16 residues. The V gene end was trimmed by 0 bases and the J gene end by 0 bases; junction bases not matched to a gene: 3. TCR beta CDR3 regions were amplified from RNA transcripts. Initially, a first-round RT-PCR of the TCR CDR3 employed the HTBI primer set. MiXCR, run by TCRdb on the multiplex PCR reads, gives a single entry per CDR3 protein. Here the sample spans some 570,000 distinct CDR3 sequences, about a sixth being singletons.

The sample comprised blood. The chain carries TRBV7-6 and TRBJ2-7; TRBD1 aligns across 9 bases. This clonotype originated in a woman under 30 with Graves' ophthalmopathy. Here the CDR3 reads CASSLADRGASYEQYF. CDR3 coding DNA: TGTGCCAGCAGCTTAGCGGACAGGGGAGCCTCCTACGAGCAGTACTTC.